These 29 T cell receptor beta chains originate from one sample sequenced in a study of blood T cell repertoires in COVID-19. TCRdb keeps only in-frame clones here, not all; method: immunoSEQ multiplex PCR. The repertoire holds some 16,000 clones, with about nine tenths as singletons. The material sequenced was peripheral blood. These receptors originate from a human donor in a cohort sampled during active COVID-19.

This chain uses TRBV5-1 with TRBJ2-7; D may be TRBD1 (6 bases). CDR3 size: 14 residues. Germline CDR1 SGHRS, CDR2 YFSETQ. Trimming stripped 0 bases from V and 1 base from J, with 8 bases between. The CDR3 sequence: CASSLEDRSYEQYF. For the CDR3, the DNA is TGCGCCAGCAGCTTGGAGGACAGATCCTACGAGCAGTACTTC.

The chain employs TRBV30 and TRBJ2-3; perhaps TRBD1 as D (6 bases). V lost 3 bases, J lost 2 bases, and 9 bases lay in between. Germline CDR1 is GTSNPN and CDR2 is SVGIG (reference sequence). The CDR3 contains 13 residues. The CDR3: CAWSPGVTDTQYF. As DNA, the CDR3 is TGTGCCTGGAGCCCAGGGGTCACAGATACGCAGTATTTT.

V is TRBV6-5 and J is TRBJ2-7, with D hard to call. The CDR3 covers 13 residues. The V and J ends lost 6 bases and 0 bases respectively, with 9 bases between them. Germline loops: CDR1 MNHEY, CDR2 SVGAGI. The CDR3 reads CASRSTDSYEQYF. DNA for the CDR3: TGTGCCAGCAGATCTACAGACTCCTACGAGCAGTACTTC.

This clone was detected once. The genes are TRBV11-2 and TRBJ2-4; the match to TRBD2 covers 13 bases. CDR3 length: 17 residues. J was trimmed by 5 bases and V by 5 bases; bases with no gene match: 9. Germline V gene sequence: CDR1 SGHAT, CDR2 FQNNGV. CDR3 in amino acids: CASSPRLAGGQENIQYF. The CDR3 nucleotides read TGTGCCAGCAGCCCCAGACTAGCGGGGGGTCAAGAAAACATTCAGTACTTC.

The chain links TRBV3-1 (or the pseudogene TRBV3-2) to TRBJ1-1; possibly TRBD1 for D (5 bases). V dropped 3 bases and J dropped 10 bases, with 9 bases sitting between them. This CDR3 is 11 amino acids long. Germline V gene sequence: CDR1 LGHDT, CDR2 YNNKEL (reference sequence). In nucleotides, the CDR3 is TGTGCCAGCAGCCACAGCGGGGGAGCTTTCTTT. Its protein is CASSHSGGAFF.

The V call is TRBV2, the J call TRBJ2-5, with 7 positions matching TRBD1. J was trimmed by 4 bases and V by 6 bases; bases with no gene match: 5. The CDR3 spans 13 residues. CDR1 is SNHLY and CDR2 is FYNNEI in the germline V gene. Written as DNA, the CDR3 is TGTGCCAGCAGGACAGGGTTTGGAGAGACCCAGTACTTC. Protein product: CASRTGFGETQYF.

This clone has just one count. This sequence joins TRBV7-2 and TRBJ2-4, with TRBD1 matching 11 bases. V gave up 5 bases and J gave up 7 bases; unmatched junction bases: 4. There are 14 residues in the CDR3. Per the germline V gene, CDR1 is SGHTA and CDR2 is FQGNSA. The CDR3 region has the DNA TGTGCCAGCAGCCGTGGGACAGGGGGGAACATTCAGTACTTC. It encodes CASSRGTGGNIQYF.

By proportion, this clone is medium-sized. V usage is TRBV21-1 and J usage is TRBJ1-1; the table's D call TRBD1 went unverified against the DNA. TRBV21-1 is assigned pseudogene status. The CDR3 spans 12 residues. The CDR3 protein is CAMDSMNTEAFF. The CDR3 DNA is TGTGCCATGGACAGCATGAACACTGAAGCTTTCTTT.

This sequence joins TRBV6-5 and TRBJ2-2, with 8 bases that match TRBD1. Germline CDR1 is MNHEY and CDR2 is SVGAGI. CDR3 size: 15 residues. The V and J ends lost 6 bases and 5 bases, in that order; junction bases with no gene match: 8. CDR3 loop: CASRRARGRTGELFF. CDR3 nucleotides: TGTGCCAGCAGGCGGGCCAGGGGGCGTACCGGGGAGCTGTTTTTT.

Only one count was recorded for this clone. This sequence joins TRBV2 and TRBJ2-1, with TRBD2 matching 7 bases. The junction had 4 bases not matched to a gene; V was cut back by 3 bases and J by 8 bases. The CDR3 is made up of 13 amino acids. CDR1 is SNHLY, CDR2 FYNNEI, per germline. As DNA, the CDR3 is TGTGCCAGCAGTGACGGCAGCGGGGATGAGCAGTTCTTC. It encodes CASSDGSGDEQFF. The full variable domain, its missing parts supplied by reference TRBV2 and TRBJ2-1, is EPEVTQTPSHQVTQMGQEVILRCVPISNHLYFYWYRQILGQKVEFLVSFYNNEISEKSEIFDDQFSVERPDGSNFTLKIRSTKLEDSAMYFCASSDGSGDEQFFGPGTRLTVL.

V gene TRBV6-2 or TRBV6-3 combines with J gene TRBJ2-3; no clear D gene. CDR3 length: 17 amino acids. The V end lost 2 bases, the J end lost 4 bases, and 19 bases lay between the germline ends. CDR1 is MNHEY, CDR2 SVGEGT, per germline. The CDR3 sequence: CASSYSLGQENADTQYF. CDR3 coding DNA: TGTGCCAGCAGTTACAGCCTCGGTCAAGAGAACGCAGATACGCAGTATTTT.

This clone was detected once. V is TRBV29-1 and J is TRBJ1-1, with a tentative D call TRBD1 (6 bases). Trimming shortened V by 7 bases and J by 5 bases, and 17 bases separated the two germline ends. Germline values: CDR1 SQVTM, CDR2 ANQGSEA. The CDR3 length is 13 residues. CDR3 sequence: CSGVQGLGTEAFF. Here the CDR3 DNA reads TGCAGCGGGGTACAGGGCCTGGGGACTGAAGCTTTCTTT.

V usage is TRBV18 and J usage is TRBJ1-2; TRBD1 is a possible D gene (5 bases). V was cut by 6 bases and J by 1 base, with 15 bases left in between. The CDR3 length is 15 residues. The germline gives CDR1 KGHSH, CDR2 LQKENI. The CDR3 DNA reads TGTGCCAGCTCCGAAACAGGCGGAATTAACTATGGCTACACCTTC. Amino acids: CASSETGGINYGYTF.

V usage is TRBV11-2 and J usage is TRBJ2-2, with TRBD2 matching over 9 bases. The CDR3 has 16 amino acids. Germline lookup yields CDR1 SGHAT and CDR2 FQNNGV. The junction had 4 bases not matched to a gene; V was cut back by 2 bases and J by 3 bases. CDR3 sequence (DNA): TGTGCCAGCAGCTTATCTAGCGGGACAGACACCGGGGAGCTGTTTTTT. Translation: CASSLSSGTDTGELFF.

V and J are TRBV6-2 or TRBV6-3 and TRBJ1-1; a possible D gene is TRBD1 (6 bases). The CDR3 is made up of 14 amino acids. V dropped 4 bases and J dropped 6 bases, with 15 bases sitting between them. Germline CDR1 MNHEY, CDR2 SVGEGT. CDR3 residues: CASSFRGGFSEAFF. CDR3 nucleotides: TGTGCCAGCAGTTTCAGGGGTGGGTTTTCTGAAGCTTTCTTT.

The CDR3 region has the DNA TGCGCCAGCAGCTTGTTCCCTTGGAACACCGGGGAGCTGTTTTTT. Protein: CASSLFPWNTGELFF. The chain is built from TRBV5-1 and TRBJ2-2, with unresolved D. This CDR3 comprises 15 residues. CDR1 SGHRS and CDR2 YFSETQ come from the germline V gene. V lost 1 base to trimming and J lost 1 base, with 8 bases between them.

The chain is built from TRBV18 and TRBJ1-3; D ambiguous. Germline V CDR1 and CDR2: KGHSH, LQKENI. Trimming took 1 base from V and 0 from J, leaving 10 bases between them. This CDR3 has 16 residues. CDR3 amino acids: CASSPLSNPSGNTIYF. In nucleotides, the CDR3 is TGTGCCAGCTCACCACTCAGTAACCCCTCTGGAAACACCATATATTTT.

This sequence joins TRBV10-3 and TRBJ1-4; 9 bases are shared with TRBD1. The J segment lost 8 bases and the V segment lost 5 bases, leaving 6 bases of the junction unmatched. The CDR3 is 14 residues long. Germline V gene data show CDR1 as ENHRY and CDR2 as SYGVKD. CDR3 sequence: CAISQDRGYEKLFF. As DNA, the CDR3 is TGTGCCATCAGTCAGGACAGGGGATACGAAAAACTGTTTTTT.

The chain is built from TRBV14 and TRBJ2-3; TRBD2 agrees at 7 bases. Germline CDR1 reads SGHDN; CDR2 reads FVKESK. This CDR3 contains 17 residues. With V trimmed by 4 bases and J by 4 bases, 14 bases remained unmatched. CDR3 DNA: TGTGCCAGCAGCCCAAGATTCGGGGGGAAAGCCTCAGATACGCAGTATTTT. Translated, it gives CASSPRFGGKASDTQYF.

The chain is built from TRBV7-6 and TRBJ2-3, with 9 bases fitting TRBD2. Trimming at V came to 1 base and at J to 1 base, leaving 3 bases not matched to a gene. Germline CDR1 and CDR2: SGHVS and FNYEAQ. The CDR3 contains 16 residues. This chain's CDR3 is CASSLGASGGTDTQYF. The CDR3 nucleotides read TGTGCCAGCAGCTTAGGGGCTAGCGGGGGCACAGATACGCAGTATTTT.

The chain combines TRBV2 with TRBJ2-2; TRBD1 might be the D (6 bases). The germline V gene encodes CDR1 SNHLY and CDR2 FYNNEI. Trimming stripped 6 bases from V and 3 bases from J, with 11 bases between. The CDR3 spans 14 residues. The CDR3 sequence is CASRTGLDTGELFF. The CDR3 DNA follows: TGTGCCAGCAGAACAGGGTTGGACACCGGGGAGCTGTTTTTT.

The chain links TRBV19 to TRBJ1-1; D gene uncertain. Per germline, CDR1 LNHDA and CDR2 SQIVND (reference sequence). The CDR3 is 15 residues long. The ends were cut back, 6 bases at V and 5 bases at J, with 19 bases in the middle. CDR3 loop: CASSSLAGGRTEAFF. For the CDR3, the DNA is TGTGCCAGTAGCAGTCTCGCAGGAGGGAGAACTGAAGCTTTCTTT.

The rearrangement joins TRBV19 to TRBJ2-7, with 7 bases aligning to TRBD1. Trimming cost V 4 bases and J 1 base; bases outside gene matches: 4. This CDR3 spans 14 amino acids. The germline gives CDR1 LNHDA, CDR2 SQIVND (reference sequence). The DNA of the CDR3 is TGTGCCAGTAGTACCCGGGACAGTTCCTACGAGCAGTACTTC. Protein: CASSTRDSSYEQYF.

The rearrangement joins TRBV11-1 to TRBJ1-2; a weak D match, TRBD1 (6 bases). The CDR3 is 15 residues long. The V gene lost 5 bases and the J gene lost 0 bases, with 13 bases spanning the gap. Germline V gene data show CDR1 as SGHAT and CDR2 as FQDESV (reference sequence). The CDR3 sequence is CASSPYREANYGYTF. The CDR3 DNA is TGTGCCAGCAGCCCCTACAGGGAAGCTAACTATGGCTACACCTTC.

The chain carries TRBV28 and TRBJ1-4; D is possibly TRBD1 (6 bases). This CDR3 region has 16 residues. CDR1 and CDR2 from the germline V gene are MDHEN and SYDVKM. Trimming pared 4 bases from V and 5 bases from J, leaving 17 bases between. The CDR3 nucleotides are TGTGCCAGCAGTTCCCGGGGGGGACATAGGAATGAAAAACTGTTTTTT. As protein: CASSSRGGHRNEKLFF.

The CDR3 nucleotides are TGCGCCAGCAGTCGGACAGGCACGAACTACAATGAGCAGTTCTTC. Protein sequence: CASSRTGTNYNEQFF. The rearrangement links TRBV5-1 to TRBJ2-1; 7 bases are shared with TRBD1. With 5 bases clipped from V and 3 bases from J, the junction kept 8 bases outside the gene matches. The CDR3 extends over 15 amino acids. The germline V gene has CDR1 SGHRS and CDR2 YFSETQ.

The V call is TRBV30, the J call TRBJ2-5, with 11 bases aligning to TRBD1. CDR3 length equals 16 residues. Germline V gene data show CDR1 as GTSNPN and CDR2 as SVGIG (reference sequence). Germline trimming cut 3 bases from V and 5 bases from J; bases unmatched to any gene: 11. The CDR3 DNA follows: TGTGCCTGGAGCGTTGGACAGGGGGCAGTCGGGGAGACCCAGTACTTC. It translates to CAWSVGQGAVGETQYF.

V usage is TRBV28 and J usage is TRBJ1-2; tentatively, D is TRBD1 (6 bases). The CDR3 is 13 amino acids. Germline CDR1 is MDHEN and CDR2 is SYDVKM. V was trimmed by 6 bases and J by 5 bases, leaving 13 bases between them. The CDR3 region has the DNA TGTGCCAGCAGGCGAGGACAGATGTATGGCTACACCTTC. It encodes CASRRGQMYGYTF.

The gene calls are TRBV19 and TRBJ1-1; 7 bases are a match to TRBD1. The germline V gene has CDR1 LNHDA and CDR2 SQIVND (reference sequence). Unmatched junction bases numbered 5, after V lost 6 bases and J lost 1 base. The CDR3 runs 14 residues. CDR3 residues: CASRVRDRNTEAFF. The CDR3 nucleotides are TGTGCCAGTAGAGTGCGGGACAGGAACACTGAAGCTTTCTTT.